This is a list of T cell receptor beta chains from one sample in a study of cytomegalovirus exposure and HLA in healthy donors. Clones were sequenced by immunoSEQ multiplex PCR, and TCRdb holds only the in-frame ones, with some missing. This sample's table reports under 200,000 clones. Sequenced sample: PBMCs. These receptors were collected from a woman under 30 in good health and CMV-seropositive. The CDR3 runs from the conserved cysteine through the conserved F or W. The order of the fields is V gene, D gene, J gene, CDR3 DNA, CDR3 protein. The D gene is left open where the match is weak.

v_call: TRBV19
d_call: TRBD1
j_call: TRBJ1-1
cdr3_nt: TGTGCCAGTACCAATGGGGACAGGGGGCGCGGCACTGAAGCTTTCTTT
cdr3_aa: CASTNGDRGRGTEAFF

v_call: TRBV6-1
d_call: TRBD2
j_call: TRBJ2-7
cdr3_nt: TGTGCCTCCGAGCGGGACTTCGCCACCGGCGAGCAGTACTTC
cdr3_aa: CASERDFATGEQYF

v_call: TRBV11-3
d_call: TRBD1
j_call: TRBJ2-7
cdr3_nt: TGTGCCAGCAGCGTACCGGGACAGACCTACGAGCAGTACTTC
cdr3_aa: CASSVPGQTYEQYF

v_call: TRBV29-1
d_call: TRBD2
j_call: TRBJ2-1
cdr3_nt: TGCAGCGTTTCGGGGGGCTCCTACAATGAGCAGTTCTTC
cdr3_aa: CSVSGGSYNEQFF

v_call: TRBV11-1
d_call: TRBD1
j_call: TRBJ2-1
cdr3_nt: TGTGCCAGCAGTCCAATCCACAGGGGGATGCTCCCCGGTGAGCAGTTCTTC
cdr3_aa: CASSPIHRGMLPGEQFF

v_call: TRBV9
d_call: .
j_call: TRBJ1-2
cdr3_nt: TGTGCCAGCAGCGTTTCCGGTCTTAACTATGGCTACACCTTC
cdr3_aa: CASSVSGLNYGYTF

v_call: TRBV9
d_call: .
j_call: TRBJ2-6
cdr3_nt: TGTGCCAGCACCCGTGGCCGAAGCTCTGGGGCCAACGTCCTGACTTTC
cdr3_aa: CASTRGRSSGANVLTF

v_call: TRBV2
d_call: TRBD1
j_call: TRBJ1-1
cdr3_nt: TGTGCCAGCAGCCTGGGACAGGGTTTTTTTGAAGCTTTCTTT
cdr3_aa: CASSLGQGFFEAFF

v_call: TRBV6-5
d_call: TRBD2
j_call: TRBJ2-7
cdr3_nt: TGTGCCAGCAGTTACGGGAGACTAGCTCCCCACGAGCAGTACTTC
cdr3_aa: CASSYGRLAPHEQYF

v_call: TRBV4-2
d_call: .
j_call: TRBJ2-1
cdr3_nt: TGTGCCAGCAGCCAAGAGAGGAGGAGTCACAATGAGCAGTTCTTC
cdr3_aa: CASSQERRSHNEQFF

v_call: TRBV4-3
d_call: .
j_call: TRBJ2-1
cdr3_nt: TGCGCCAGCAGCCAAGATCGTCACGGGGGAGCTTTTCAGTTCTTC
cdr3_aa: CASSQDRHGGAFQFF

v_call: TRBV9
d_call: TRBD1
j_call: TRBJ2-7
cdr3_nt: TGTGCCAGCAGCCCCGGGGCCCAAATCAGGGGGGAGCAGTACTTC
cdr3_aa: CASSPGAQIRGEQYF

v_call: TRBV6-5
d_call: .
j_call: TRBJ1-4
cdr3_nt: TGTGCCAGCAGGAACAGGGCAACTAATGAAAAACTGTTTTTT
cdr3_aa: CASRNRATNEKLFF

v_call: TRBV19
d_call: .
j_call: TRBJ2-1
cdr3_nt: TGTGCCAGTACCGAAACAGGGAGATCCTACAATGAGCAGTTCTTC
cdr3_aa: CASTETGRSYNEQFF

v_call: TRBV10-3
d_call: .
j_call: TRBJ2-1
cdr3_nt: TGTGCCATCAGTGAGCCGGGACTGCTCAATGAGCAGTTCTTC
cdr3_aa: CAISEPGLLNEQFF

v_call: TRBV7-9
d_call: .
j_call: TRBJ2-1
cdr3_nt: TGTGCCAGCAACCCCGCTTCCTGGACACAAATCAATGAGCAGTTCTTC
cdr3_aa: CASNPASWTQINEQFF

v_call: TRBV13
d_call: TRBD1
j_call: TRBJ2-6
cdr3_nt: TGTGCCAGCAGCTCGGGGACAGGGGGCGCGGGCTCTGGGGCCAACGTCCTGACTTTC
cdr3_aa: CASSSGTGGAGSGANVLTF

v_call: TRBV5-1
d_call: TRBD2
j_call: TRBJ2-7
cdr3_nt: TGCGCCAGCAGCTTGGTAAGCGGGGGGGCCTACGAGCAGTACTTC
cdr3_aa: CASSLVSGGAYEQYF

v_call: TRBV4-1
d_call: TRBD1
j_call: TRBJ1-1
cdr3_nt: TGCGCCAGCAGCCAAGTGACCGGGACAGGGGCCGCGGTCACTGAAGCTTTCTTT
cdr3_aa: CASSQVTGTGAAVTEAFF

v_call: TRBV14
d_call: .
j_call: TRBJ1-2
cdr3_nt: TGTGCCAGCAGCCAAAATGGCGGCTATGGCTACACCTTC
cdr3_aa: CASSQNGGYGYTF

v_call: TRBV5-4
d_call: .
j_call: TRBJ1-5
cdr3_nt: TGTGCCAGCAGCTTGGCAGGTAGCAATCAGCCCCAGCATTTT
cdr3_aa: CASSLAGSNQPQHF

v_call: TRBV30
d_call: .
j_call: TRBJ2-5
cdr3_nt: TGTGCCTGGACCTACGGGGTCCTAGGGACCCAGTACTTC
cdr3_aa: CAWTYGVLGTQYF

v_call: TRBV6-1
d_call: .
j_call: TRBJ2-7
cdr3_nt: TGTGCCAGCAGTGAAGCGGCGGATAGCTCCTACGAGCAGTACTTC
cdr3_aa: CASSEAADSSYEQYF

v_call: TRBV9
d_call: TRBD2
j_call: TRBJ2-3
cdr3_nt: TGTGCCAGCAGCCCCCTGGCGGGGGGCCGCACAGATACGCAGTATTTT
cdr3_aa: CASSPLAGGRTDTQYF